The source of this T cell receptor beta chain is a study of shared clonotypes between healthy human individuals. Turning to the study itself: Donors were a couple of women and a few men aged 18 to 49. Study conclusions and caveats: Against clonotypes common to all four donors, non-shared ones had lower generation probabilities.

The repertoire was sequenced with immunoSEQ multiplex PCR; TCRdb's copy has only in-frame clones and lacks some. Found here are roughly 1.5 million clones, 95% to 99% of them singletons; the top ten hold around 0.47%. Remarks on this clone: Its antigen is currently unknown.

Trimming took 4 bases from V and 8 from J; bases not matched to a gene: 10. There are 17 residues in the CDR3. Germline lookup yields CDR1 LNHDA and CDR2 SQIVND (reference sequence). The chain uses TRBV19 and TRBJ2-1, with 14 nucleotides matching TRBD2. The sample was naive CD4+ T cells sorted from blood. Specified subset: CD45RA+ positively selected. The clonotype originates from a man younger than 45 in good health. CDR3 sequence (DNA): TGTGCCAGTAGTACAACCCTTGGGACTAGCGGGAGTGATGAGCAGTTCTTC. It is translated as CASSTTLGTSGSDEQFF.